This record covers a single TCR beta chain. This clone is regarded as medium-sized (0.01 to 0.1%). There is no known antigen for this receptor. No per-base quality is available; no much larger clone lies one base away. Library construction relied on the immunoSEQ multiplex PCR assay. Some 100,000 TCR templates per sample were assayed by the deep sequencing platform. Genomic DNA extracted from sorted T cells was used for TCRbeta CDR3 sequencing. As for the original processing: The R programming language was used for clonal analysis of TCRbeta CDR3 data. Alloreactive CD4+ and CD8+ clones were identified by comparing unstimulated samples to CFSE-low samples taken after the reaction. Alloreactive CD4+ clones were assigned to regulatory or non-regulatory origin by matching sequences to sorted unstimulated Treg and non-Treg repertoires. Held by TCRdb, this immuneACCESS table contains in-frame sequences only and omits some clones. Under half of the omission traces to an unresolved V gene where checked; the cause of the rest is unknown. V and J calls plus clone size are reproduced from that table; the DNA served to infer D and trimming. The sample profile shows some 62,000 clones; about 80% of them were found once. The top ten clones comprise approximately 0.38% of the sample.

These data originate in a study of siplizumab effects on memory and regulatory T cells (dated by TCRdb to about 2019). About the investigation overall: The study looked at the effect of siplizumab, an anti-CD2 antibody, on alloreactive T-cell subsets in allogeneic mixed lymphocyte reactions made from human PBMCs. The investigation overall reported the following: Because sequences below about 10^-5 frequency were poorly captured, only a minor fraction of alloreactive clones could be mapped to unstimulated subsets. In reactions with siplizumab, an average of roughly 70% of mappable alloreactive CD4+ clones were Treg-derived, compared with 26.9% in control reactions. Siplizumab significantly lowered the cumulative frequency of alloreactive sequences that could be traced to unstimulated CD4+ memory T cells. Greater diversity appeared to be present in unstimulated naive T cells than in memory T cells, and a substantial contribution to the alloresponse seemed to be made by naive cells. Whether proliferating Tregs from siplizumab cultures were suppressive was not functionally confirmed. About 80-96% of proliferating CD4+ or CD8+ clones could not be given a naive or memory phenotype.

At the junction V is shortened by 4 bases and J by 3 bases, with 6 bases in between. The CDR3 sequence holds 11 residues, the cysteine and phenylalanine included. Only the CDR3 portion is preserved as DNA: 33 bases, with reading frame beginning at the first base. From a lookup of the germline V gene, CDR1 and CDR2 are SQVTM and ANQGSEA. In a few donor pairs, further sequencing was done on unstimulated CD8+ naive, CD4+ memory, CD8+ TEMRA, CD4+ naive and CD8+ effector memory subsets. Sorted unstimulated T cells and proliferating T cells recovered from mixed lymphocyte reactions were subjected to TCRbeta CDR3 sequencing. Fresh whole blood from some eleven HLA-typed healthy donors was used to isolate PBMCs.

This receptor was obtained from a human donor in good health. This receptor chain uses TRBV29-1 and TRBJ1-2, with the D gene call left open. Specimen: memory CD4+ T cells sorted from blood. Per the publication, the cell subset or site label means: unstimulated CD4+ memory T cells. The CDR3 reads CSVATDYGYTF. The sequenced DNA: TGCAGCGTTGCGACTGACTATGGCTACACCTTC.